This T cell receptor beta chain emerged from a study of regulatory T cells in long-lasting Graves disease. Study conclusions and caveats: Accuracy may have been reduced by the small sample size. Gene preferences differed: TRBV28, TRBJ1-2, TRBJ2-5 in persistent cases.

This clonotype was seen a handful of times. Its antigen remains unidentified. Construction of TCR beta libraries relied on iRepertoire HTBI primers and on Arm-PCR targeting CDR3 regions. Each CDR3 protein is one row after TCRdb ran MiXCR on the multiplex PCR reads. The table lists over 350,000 distinct CDR3 sequences, more than 20% of them singletons, with around 21% in the top ten. CDR1 and CDR2 from the germline V gene are SGHKS and YYEKEE (reference sequence). Trimming shortened V by 0 bases and J by 3 bases, and 9 bases separated the two germline ends. This CDR3 region has 15 residues. Specified time point: persistent/refractory GD, antithyroid drugs over 5 years with positive TRAb. With RNA extracted from PBMCs as input, the TCR library was made. Each of the patients was recruited from an endocrinology department situated in Xi'an, China. A peripheral blood sample, around 8.6 milliliters in volume, was drawn into EDTA tubes.

This material consisted of peripheral blood mononuclear cells (PBMCs), taken when the disease was refractory, from a patient treated with antithyroid drugs. The sequence derives from a female donor with Graves disease. The chain has TRBV5-5 and TRBJ2-2, with a weak D call TRBD1 (6 bases). The CDR3 sequence: CASSLGRGYTGELFF. The CDR3 DNA follows: TGTGCCAGCAGCTTGGGCAGGGGCTACACCGGGGAGCTGTTTTTT.